Below are 29 T cell receptor beta chains sequenced from a single sample in a study of identifying expanded T cells in peripheral blood. Only in-frame clones appear in the TCRdb table, and some are missing; sequencing was by immunoSEQ multiplex PCR. Here the sample spans approximately 75,000 clones, 85% to 90% being singletons. The sample comprised blood. All receptors derive from a person between 18 and 69 years old in good health.

The chain has TRBV4-3 and TRBJ2-1; weak D call: TRBD2 (6 bases). V lost 4 bases, J lost 8 bases, and 15 bases lay in between. The CDR3 runs 14 residues. Germline lookup yields CDR1 LGHNA and CDR2 YSLEER. The CDR3 region is CASSREVAAHEQFF. The CDR3 region has the DNA TGCGCCAGCAGCCGAGAAGTAGCGGCCCATGAGCAGTTCTTC.

The chain carries TRBV15 and TRBJ2-5; D not resolved. In germline, CDR1 is LNHNV, CDR2 YYDKDF (reference sequence). The V gene lost 1 base and the J gene lost 2 bases, with 5 bases spanning the gap. The CDR3 loop spans 13 amino acids. CDR3 bases: TGTGCCACCAGCAGAGTTTATCAAGAGACCCAGTACTTC. This codes for CATSRVYQETQYF. Using reference TRBV15 and TRBJ2-5 for the parts outside the CDR3, the full variable domain is DAMVIQNPRYQVTQFGKPVTLSCSQTLNHNVMYWYQQKSSQAPKLLFHYYDKDFNNEADTPDNFQSRRPNTSFCFLDIRSPGLGDTAMYLCATSRVYQETQYFGPGTRLLVL.

The chain uses TRBV10-3 and TRBJ1-2, with 9 nucleotides matching TRBD1. Per the germline V gene, CDR1 is ENHRY and CDR2 is SYGVKD. Trimming removed 11 bases from V and 5 bases from J; junction bases left unmatched: 6. The CDR3 spans 12 residues. The CDR3 sequence: CAAETGGYGYTF. As DNA, the CDR3 is TGTGCCGCCGAGACAGGGGGATATGGCTACACCTTC.

This clone showed up just once. CDR3 in amino acids: CASSSGGMGNQPQHF. The CDR3 DNA reads TGTGCCAGCAGCTCAGGGGGCATGGGCAATCAGCCCCAGCATTTT. The rearrangement links TRBV5-4 to TRBJ1-5, with TRBD1 matching 8 bases. This CDR3 is 15 amino acids long. The germline V gene has CDR1 SGHNT and CDR2 YYREEE (reference sequence). The J segment lost 2 bases and the V segment lost 3 bases, leaving 4 bases of the junction unmatched.

The rearrangement joins TRBV7-8 to TRBJ2-1; weak D call: TRBD2 (6 bases). This CDR3 comprises 16 residues. V shed 5 bases and J shed 0 bases, with 14 bases lying between them. Germline CDR1 is SGHVS and CDR2 is FQNEAQ. In nucleotides, the CDR3 is TGTGCCAGCAGCCCCCAGGAGGGGAGCTCCTACAATGAGCAGTTCTTC. Its translation is CASSPQEGSSYNEQFF.

The gene calls are TRBV15 and TRBJ1-1; D is unclear. Looked up from germline, CDR1 is LNHNV and CDR2 is YYDKDF (reference sequence). The V gene lost 1 base and the J gene lost 1 base, with 10 bases spanning the gap. This CDR3 comprises 15 residues. In DNA, the CDR3 is TGTGCCACCAGCAGAGTAGAGGCGGCGAACACTGAAGCTTTCTTT. Translating gives CATSRVEAANTEAFF. Complete variable domain (other parts from reference TRBV15 and TRBJ1-1): DAMVIQNPRYQVTQFGKPVTLSCSQTLNHNVMYWYQQKSSQAPKLLFHYYDKDFNNEADTPDNFQSRRPNTSFCFLDIRSPGLGDTAMYLCATSRVEAANTEAFFGQGTRLTVV.

The table lists this clone with a count of one. This rearrangement joins TRBV7-2 to TRBJ2-1; the match to TRBD2 covers 7 bases. J was trimmed by 4 bases and V by 1 base; bases with no gene match: 7. The CDR3 extends over 16 amino acids. Looked up from germline, CDR1 is SGHTA and CDR2 is FQGNSA. CDR3 bases: TGTGCCAGCAGCTTAGTAAGACTAGCTTCGTACAATGAGCAGTTCTTC. Its translation is CASSLVRLASYNEQFF.

The V and J genes are TRBV18 and TRBJ2-7; TRBD2 is a possible D gene (7 bases). CDR3 length equals 15 residues. V was pared by 1 base and J by 4 bases, with 14 bases between. Per the germline V gene, CDR1 is KGHSH and CDR2 is LQKENI. The CDR3: CASSPLGGQNYEQYF. In DNA, the CDR3 is TGTGCCAGCTCACCACTGGGGGGGCAAAATTACGAGCAGTACTTC.

V usage is TRBV6-6 and J usage is TRBJ1-2; 7 bases fit TRBD1. The CDR3 is 16 residues long. J lost 4 bases, V lost 2 bases, and 10 bases had no gene match. The germline CDR1 and CDR2 sequences are MNHNY and SVGAGI (reference sequence). The CDR3 nucleotides read TGTGCCAGCAGTTACCTTCCTCCGGGACAGTTCTATGGCTACACCTTC. Protein product: CASSYLPPGQFYGYTF.

The chain links TRBV19 to TRBJ2-4; possible D gene TRBD1, 5 bases. Trimming shortened V by 5 bases and J by 5 bases, and 19 bases separated the two germline ends. This CDR3 has 16 amino acids. CDR1 and CDR2 (germline): LNHDA, SQIVND (reference sequence). The CDR3 coding sequence is TGTGCCAGTAGTCTGCGGACCAAGGGGATCCAAAACATTCAGTACTTC. Encoded protein: CASSLRTKGIQNIQYF.

This rearrangement joins TRBV19 to TRBJ1-1; no reliable D call. V dropped 4 bases and J dropped 0 bases, with 12 bases sitting between them. CDR1 LNHDA and CDR2 SQIVND come from the germline V gene (reference sequence). The CDR3 is 15 amino acids. The CDR3 loop is CASSKWATMNTEAFF. The CDR3 DNA reads as TGTGCCAGTAGTAAATGGGCTACTATGAACACTGAAGCTTTCTTT.

This clone was seen a handful of times. This chain uses TRBV3-2 with TRBJ2-7; the tabulated D call, TRBD1, remains unverified against the DNA. TRBV3-2 is recorded as a pseudogene. This CDR3 is 9 amino acids long. The CDR3 bases are TGTGCCAGCAGCCAAGCTTGGCACTTC. This gives the protein CASSQAWHF.

V and J are TRBV7-2 and TRBJ1-1; 9 bases are a match to TRBD1. Germline CDR1 and CDR2: SGHTA and FQGNSA. Unmatched junction bases numbered 9, after V lost 5 bases and J lost 5 bases. The CDR3 runs to 15 residues. The CDR3 loop is CASSPQTDRGTEAFF. The DNA of the CDR3 is TGTGCCAGCAGCCCACAGACGGACAGGGGAACTGAAGCTTTCTTT.

The chain employs TRBV10-3 and TRBJ1-1; no definite D call. V was clipped by 10 bases and J by 5 bases, with 20 bases between them. Per germline, CDR1 ENHRY and CDR2 SYGVKD. The CDR3 extends over 14 amino acids. The chain's CDR3 is CATLGGSGRTEAFF. The CDR3 coding sequence is TGTGCCACTTTGGGAGGGTCGGGCCGGACTGAAGCTTTCTTT.

The chain is built from TRBV29-1 and TRBJ1-1; D unclear. The ends were cut back, 7 bases at V and 2 bases at J, with 11 bases in the middle. Germline V gene sequence: CDR1 SQVTM, CDR2 ANQGSEA. This CDR3 has 12 residues. The CDR3 region is CSAATTNTEAFF. DNA for the CDR3: TGCAGCGCGGCGACAACTAACACTGAAGCTTTCTTT.

This clone is a singleton in its sample. The chain recombines TRBV12-1 with TRBJ1-1. TRBV12-1 counts as a pseudogene. This CDR3 contains 23 residues. The CDR3 sequence is CASSFGGAGLLIPLLVRDTEAFF. The CDR3, as DNA: TGTGCCAGCAGCTTTGGGGGCGCTGGACTTTTGATACCGTTACTAGTTAGGGACACTGAAGCTTTCTTT.

This chain joins TRBV10-3 and TRBJ1-2; D possibly corresponds to TRBD1 (6 bases). The CDR3 totals 13 residues. Per the germline V gene, CDR1 is ENHRY and CDR2 is SYGVKD. Trimming took off 4 bases at V and 4 bases at J, with 10 bases between the two ends. The chain's CDR3 is CAISAGDGYGYTF. The CDR3 region has the DNA TGTGCCATCAGTGCAGGGGATGGCTATGGCTACACCTTC.

J is TRBJ2-2 and V is TRBV4-3; TRBD1 matches 7 bases. V lost 2 bases to trimming and J lost 0 bases; unmatched junction nucleotides: 6. The CDR3 runs 17 residues. Looked up from germline, CDR1 is LGHNA and CDR2 is YSLEER. The CDR3: CASSQTPGQSNTGELFF. DNA of the CDR3: TGCGCCAGCAGCCAAACCCCGGGACAGTCGAACACCGGGGAGCTGTTTTTT.

The chain recombines TRBV5-1 with TRBJ2-7, with TRBD1 as a possible D gene (6 bases). This CDR3 is 14 amino acids long. V was clipped by 6 bases and J by 6 bases, with 19 bases between them. Looked up from germline, CDR1 is SGHRS and CDR2 is YFSETQ. The CDR3 bases are TGCGCCAGCACCCTGAGTCAGGGGACGGGCGAGCAGTACTTC. Encoded protein: CASTLSQGTGEQYF. Variable domain in full (rest from reference TRBV5-1 and TRBJ2-7): KAGVTQTPRYLIKTRGQQVTLSCSPISGHRSVSWYQQTPGQGLQFLFEYFSETQRNKGNFPGRFSGRQFSNSRSEMNVSTLELGDSALYLCASTLSQGTGEQYFGPGTRLTVT.

The chain has TRBV6-5 and TRBJ1-1; tentative D call: TRBD1 (6 bases). This CDR3 is built from 14 residues. Trimming took off 1 base at V and 7 bases at J, with 13 bases between the two ends. Germline V gene lookup returns CDR1 MNHEY and CDR2 SVGAGI. The CDR3 DNA reads as TGTGCCAGCAGTTACTTTAACAGGGATAGTGAAGCTTTCTTT. This sequence encodes CASSYFNRDSEAFF.

The gene calls are TRBV15 and TRBJ2-7, with 8 bases fitting TRBD2. CDR3 length: 12 residues. The V gene's germline CDR1 is LNHNV and CDR2 YYDKDF (reference sequence). Losses at the gene ends were 6 bases for V and 5 bases for J; bases not matched to a gene: 3. The CDR3: CATSGTRNEQYF. CDR3 DNA: TGTGCCACCAGTGGGACTAGGAACGAGCAGTACTTC.

V and J are TRBV4-3 and TRBJ2-1; TRBD2 matches at 13 bases. This CDR3 contains 22 residues. The V segment lost 0 bases and the J segment 0 bases; nucleotides outside the gene matches: 14. Germline V lookup: CDR1 LGHNA, CDR2 YSLEER. CDR3 coding DNA: TGCGCCAGCAGCCAAGATAAATACGGACTAGCGGGAGCTTTGAGCTCCTACAATGAGCAGTTCTTC. Translated, it gives CASSQDKYGLAGALSSYNEQFF.

This chain connects TRBV28 to TRBJ1-2; D is perhaps TRBD1 (6 bases). This CDR3 has 13 amino acids. Looked up from germline, CDR1 is MDHEN and CDR2 is SYDVKM. V was trimmed by 4 bases and J by 2 bases, leaving 8 bases between them. The CDR3 bases are TGTGCCAGCAGTTCCGGGGGCAACTATGGCTACACCTTC. Translating it yields CASSSGGNYGYTF.

The V and J genes are TRBV6-5 and TRBJ1-2, with D unclear. The V end was cut by 6 bases, the J end by 8 bases, with 13 bases between. Germline V gene data show CDR1 as MNHEY and CDR2 as SVGAGI. The CDR3 contains 12 residues. In DNA form, the CDR3 reads TGTGCCAGCAGCCCAGGATTGTGGGGCTACACCTTC. This gives the protein CASSPGLWGYTF.

V gene TRBV21-1 combines with J gene TRBJ2-5. TRBV21-1 is an annotated pseudogene. This CDR3 contains 16 residues. CDR3 sequence: CASSKGDSPGQETQYF. The DNA for the CDR3 is TGTGCCAGCAGCAAGGGGGATAGCCCAGGGCAAGAGACCCAGTACTTC.

The V call is TRBV25-1, the J call TRBJ2-3; D call uncertain. Germline CDR1 and CDR2: MGHDK and SYGVNS. Trimming took 6 bases from V and 1 from J, leaving 14 bases between them. The CDR3 runs 15 residues. CDR3 nucleotide sequence: TGTGCCAGCAGCCGCTATGGGGATGGCACAGATACGCAGTATTTT. It specifies CASSRYGDGTDTQYF.

This rearrangement joins TRBV5-1 to TRBJ2-5, with D unresolved. V was shortened by 1 base and J by 1 base, with 11 bases between the two germline ends. Per the germline V gene, CDR1 is SGHRS and CDR2 is YFSETQ. The CDR3 contains 15 residues. Here the CDR3 reads CASSLSQASQETQYF. The CDR3 DNA reads TGCGCCAGCAGCTTGAGTCAGGCCTCCCAAGAGACCCAGTACTTC.

The table lists this clone with a count of one. The rearrangement links TRBV28 to TRBJ1-1, with D hard to call. CDR3 length equals 15 residues. Looked up from germline, CDR1 is MDHEN and CDR2 is SYDVKM. V lost 2 bases and J lost 8, with 18 bases in between. The DNA for the CDR3 is TGTGCCAGCAGTTTAAGGTGGACTCCCCTCAAGGAAGCTTTCTTT. The encoded protein is CASSLRWTPLKEAFF.

This clone showed up just once. V is TRBV20-1 and J is TRBJ2-1; unclear D gene. This CDR3 contains 11 residues. Per the germline V gene, CDR1 is DFQATT and CDR2 is SNEGSKA (reference sequence). V lost 6 bases and J 4 bases, leaving 7 bases between the germline ends. This CDR3 is CSAKSYNEQFF. The CDR3 DNA sequence: TGCAGTGCCAAGAGTTACAATGAGCAGTTCTTC.